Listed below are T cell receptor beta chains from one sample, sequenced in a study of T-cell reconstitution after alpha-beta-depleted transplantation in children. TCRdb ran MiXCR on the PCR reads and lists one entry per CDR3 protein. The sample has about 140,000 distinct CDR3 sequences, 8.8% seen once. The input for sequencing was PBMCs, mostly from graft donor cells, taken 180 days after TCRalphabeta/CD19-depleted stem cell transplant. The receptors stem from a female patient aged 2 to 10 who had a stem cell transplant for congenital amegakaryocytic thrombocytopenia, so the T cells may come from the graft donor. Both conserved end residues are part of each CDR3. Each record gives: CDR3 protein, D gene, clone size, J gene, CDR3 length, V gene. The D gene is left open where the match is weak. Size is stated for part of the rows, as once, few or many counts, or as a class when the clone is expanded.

CDR3: CASSDPHFANTGELFF; D: NA; size: NA; J: TRBJ2-2; length: 16; V: TRBV21-1
CDR3: CASSLDDFRNEQFF; D: NA; size: few; J: TRBJ2-1; length: 14; V: TRBV5-1
CDR3: CASSLRQFNSPLHF; D: NA; size: many; J: TRBJ1-6; length: 14; V: TRBV3-1
CDR3: CASSLGTSGNRNTGELFF; D: TRBD2; size: many; J: TRBJ2-2; length: 18; V: TRBV5-1
CDR3: CASSQVSVSGANVLTF; D: NA; size: NA; J: TRBJ2-6; length: 16; V: TRBV4-2
CDR3: CASSFRLNTEAFF; D: NA; size: many; J: TRBJ1-1; length: 13; V: TRBV11-2
CDR3: CASRRGLAGTNTGELFF; D: TRBD2; size: many; J: TRBJ2-2; length: 17; V: TRBV12-3/TRBV12-4
CDR3: CSGGRGAGTEAFF; D: NA; size: few; J: TRBJ1-1; length: 13; V: TRBV20-1
CDR3: CSASQGVNTEAFF; D: NA; size: few; J: TRBJ1-1; length: 13; V: TRBV20-1
CDR3: CASRGQGTGNTIYF; D: TRBD1; size: many; J: TRBJ1-3; length: 14; V: TRBV3-1
CDR3: CSVETGSSGNTIYF; D: TRBD1; size: many; J: TRBJ1-3; length: 14; V: TRBV29-1
CDR3: CASSLGFGRETQYF; D: NA; size: many; J: TRBJ2-5; length: 14; V: TRBV12-3/TRBV12-4
CDR3: CSATTSGGHNEQFF; D: TRBD2; size: many; J: TRBJ2-1; length: 14; V: TRBV20-1
CDR3: CASSLTGQLGYTF; D: NA; size: many; J: TRBJ1-2; length: 13; V: TRBV5-8
CDR3: CASSHLGTGGSGANVLTF; D: TRBD1; size: many; J: TRBJ2-6; length: 18; V: TRBV7-3
CDR3: CASGQGQTRRELFF; D: TRBD1; size: few; J: TRBJ2-2; length: 14; V: TRBV5-5
CDR3: CSAAGTDTQYF; D: NA; size: NA; J: TRBJ2-3; length: 11; V: TRBV29-1
CDR3: CAWSEEGYGQYF; D: NA; size: few; J: TRBJ2-7; length: 12; V: TRBV30
CDR3: CASSYLGVLSNQPQHF; D: NA; size: many; J: TRBJ1-5; length: 16; V: TRBV6-5
CDR3: CASSLISTGAGNQPQHF; D: NA; size: medium-sized; J: TRBJ1-5; length: 17; V: TRBV27
CDR3: CASSPDGGMSTDTQYF; D: NA; size: many; J: TRBJ2-3; length: 16; V: TRBV18
CDR3: CASRKTGTGEKLFF; D: TRBD1; size: many; J: TRBJ1-4; length: 14; V: TRBV6-1
CDR3: CSAWGRTGVNEQFF; D: TRBD1; size: few; J: TRBJ2-1; length: 14; V: TRBV20-1
CDR3: CASGLALTETQYF; D: NA; size: many; J: TRBJ2-5; length: 13; V: TRBV12-5
CDR3: CASSLAGTSGMNEQFF; D: TRBD2; size: NA; J: TRBJ2-1; length: 16; V: TRBV7-7
CDR3: CASSQGSFNSPLHF; D: NA; size: many; J: TRBJ1-6; length: 14; V: TRBV3-1
CDR3: CASSLRSPHPLAKNIQYF; D: NA; size: NA; J: TRBJ2-4; length: 18; V: TRBV5-6
CDR3: CASRALWGTEAFF; D: NA; size: many; J: TRBJ1-1; length: 13; V: TRBV6-5
CDR3: CASSLTRTGQFF; D: TRBD1; size: many; J: TRBJ2-1; length: 12; V: TRBV7-8
CDR3: CASSLADGMETQYF; D: NA; size: few; J: TRBJ2-5; length: 14; V: TRBV5-4
CDR3: CASTDRGQNEQFF; D: TRBD1; size: many; J: TRBJ2-1; length: 13; V: TRBV5-1
CDR3: CAISESAGRGHEQYF; D: NA; size: NA; J: TRBJ2-7; length: 15; V: TRBV10-3
CDR3: CSARGQGYGYTF; D: TRBD1; size: many; J: TRBJ1-2; length: 12; V: TRBV29-1
CDR3: CASSLTPGPYTGELFF; D: NA; size: few; J: TRBJ2-2; length: 16; V: TRBV3-1
CDR3: CASSQEPSGRRNIQYF; D: TRBD2; size: NA; J: TRBJ2-4; length: 16; V: TRBV3-1
CDR3: CASSSRQSNEKLFF; D: NA; size: many; J: TRBJ1-4; length: 14; V: TRBV6-5
CDR3: CSIGSSETQYF; D: NA; size: few; J: TRBJ2-5; length: 11; V: TRBV29-1
CDR3: CASSLGTRQEETQYF; D: NA; size: few; J: TRBJ2-5; length: 15; V: TRBV5-1
CDR3: CSASSNAAGYYGYTF; D: NA; size: few; J: TRBJ1-2; length: 15; V: TRBV20-1
CDR3: CASSRQGAFGNTIYF; D: TRBD1; size: few; J: TRBJ1-3; length: 15; V: TRBV7-2
CDR3: CSADSNYGYTF; D: NA; size: NA; J: TRBJ1-2; length: 11; V: TRBV29-1